This passage covers 21 T cell receptor beta chains from one sample sequenced in a study of T cells after yellow fever vaccination. Via MiXCR, TCRdb re-called the 5' RACE reads, giving one row per CDR3 protein. This repertoire shows 500,000 to 650,000 distinct CDR3 sequences, about 14% found once; its top ten account for around 15%. The source was PBMCs, collected on the day of the yellow fever booster vaccination. These receptors all come from a man under 40 who received the YFV17D yellow fever vaccine.

V is TRBV20-1 and J is TRBJ2-1; the match to TRBD2 covers 10 bases. Unmatched junction bases numbered 2, after V lost 3 bases and J lost 3 bases. The germline CDR1 and CDR2 sequences are DFQATT and SNEGSKA (reference sequence). This CDR3 contains 14 residues. The CDR3 loop reads CSARASGGYNEQFF. CDR3 sequence (DNA): TGCAGTGCTAGGGCTAGCGGGGGCTACAATGAGCAGTTCTTC.

This chain connects TRBV4-3 to TRBJ1-6, with D unclear. With 4 bases removed from V and 4 bases from J, the gap between germline ends came to 5 bases. The CDR3 spans 13 residues. CDR1 and CDR2 (germline): LGHNA, YSLEER. The CDR3 DNA sequence: TGCGCCAGCAGCCTCTCGTATAATTCACCCCTCCACTTT. This sequence encodes CASSLSYNSPLHF.

This clonotype was seen more than once but under ten times. This chain joins TRBV20-1 and TRBJ2-7; D is unresolved. V was trimmed by 6 bases and J by 2 bases, leaving 17 bases between them. From germline, CDR1 is DFQATT and CDR2 SNEGSKA (reference sequence). The CDR3 sequence is 14 residues long. The CDR3: CSATILKVTYEQYF. The CDR3 DNA sequence: TGCAGTGCCACGATCCTTAAAGTTACCTACGAGCAGTACTTC.

The table lists this clonotype with a few counts. V gene TRBV5-6 combines with J gene TRBJ2-5; D possibly matches TRBD1 or TRBD2 (6 bases each). The CDR3 has 15 amino acids. In germline, CDR1 is SGHDT, CDR2 YYEEEE. The germline V and J ends were trimmed by 3 bases and 5 bases, with 17 bases remaining between them. The CDR3 protein is CASSWGAGTLETQYF. In DNA form, the CDR3 reads TGTGCCAGCAGCTGGGGGGCCGGGACCTTGGAGACCCAGTACTTC. Full variable domain (outside the CDR3, taken from reference TRBV5-6 and TRBJ2-5): DAGVTQSPTHLIKTRGQQVTLRCSPKSGHDTVSWYQQALGQGPQFIFQYYEEEERQRGNFPDRFSGHQFPNYSSELNVNALLLGDSALYLCASSWGAGTLETQYFGPGTRLLVL.

The CDR3 protein is CASSILGTGSYEQYF. DNA of the CDR3: TGCGCCAGCAGCATTCTTGGGACAGGCAGCTACGAGCAGTACTTC. The V and J genes are TRBV5-1 and TRBJ2-7; 8 bases are a match to TRBD1. J lost 3 bases, V lost 4 bases, and 9 bases had no gene match. This CDR3 contains 15 residues. Looked up from germline, CDR1 is SGHRS and CDR2 is YFSETQ.

Only a few counts were recorded for this clonotype. This rearrangement joins TRBV11-2 to TRBJ2-1; tentatively, D is TRBD2 (5 bases). The germline CDR1 and CDR2 sequences are SGHAT and FQNNGV. CDR3 length equals 14 residues. Trimming removed 10 bases at V and 0 bases at J, with 13 bases between. CDR3 DNA: TGTGCCACCCAAGGCGGGCGCTCCTACAATGAGCAGTTCTTC. This codes for CATQGGRSYNEQFF.

This clonotype was recorded many times. This chain connects TRBV7-2 to TRBJ2-5, with TRBD1 as a possible D gene (5 bases). The V gene's germline CDR1 is SGHTA and CDR2 FQGNSA. V lost 5 bases and J 3 bases, leaving 13 bases between the germline ends. This CDR3 spans 14 amino acids. In DNA form, the CDR3 reads TGTGCCAGCAGCAGGGGCGGCGTTGAAGAGACCCAGTACTTC. This gives the protein CASSRGGVEETQYF.

The rearrangement joins TRBV2 to TRBJ2-1; no firm D call. V was clipped by 8 bases and J by 10 bases, with 12 bases between them. There are 11 residues in the CDR3. The germline gives CDR1 SNHLY, CDR2 FYNNEI. CDR3 nucleotide sequence: TGTGCCAGCTCAAGGCAGCTAGAGCAGTTCTTC. Its translation: CASSRQLEQFF. Drawing the rest from reference TRBV2 and TRBJ2-1, the complete variable domain is EPEVTQTPSHQVTQMGQEVILRCVPISNHLYFYWYRQILGQKVEFLVSFYNNEISEKSEIFDDQFSVERPDGSNFTLKIRSTKLEDSAMYFCASSRQLEQFFGPGTRLTVL.

This clonotype has a handful of counts. Here the CDR3 DNA reads TGCAGTGCTGGGGGCCATGAATCTAGCACAGATACGCAGTATTTT. It yields the protein CSAGGHESSTDTQYF. This chain links TRBV20-1 with TRBJ2-3; the D gene is possibly TRBD1 (6 bases). Trimming left V 5 bases short and J 0 bases short, with 15 bases between. The CDR3 loop spans 15 amino acids. CDR1 and CDR2 from the germline V gene are DFQATT and SNEGSKA (reference sequence).

Concerning this clonotype itself: Germline is not matched at one junction end, which may reflect a read error. The chain carries TRBV12-3 or TRBV12-4 and TRBJ2-2; TRBD1 might be the D (5 bases). This CDR3 region has 14 residues. CDR3 amino acids: CAISLVTATGELFF. CDR3 nucleotides: TGTGCCATCAGTTTAGTGACAGCGACCGGGGAGCTGTTTTTT.

This clonotype came up a few times. The CDR3: CASSLVVQGTEAFF. The CDR3 DNA follows: TGCGCCAGCAGCTTGGTAGTTCAGGGGACTGAAGCTTTCTTT. The chain uses TRBV5-1 and TRBJ1-1; D is possibly TRBD1 (6 bases). Germline V gene data show CDR1 as SGHRS and CDR2 as YFSETQ. With 0 bases removed from V and 5 bases from J, the gap between germline ends came to 11 bases. The CDR3 is 14 residues long.

In its sample, this clonotype was seen many times. This chain links TRBV14 with TRBJ2-1; D possibly corresponds to TRBD1 (5 bases). CDR1 and CDR2 from the germline V gene are SGHDN and FVKESK. This CDR3 contains 14 residues. V was clipped by 2 bases and J by 11 bases, with 16 bases between them. The CDR3 DNA reads as TGTGCCAGCAGCCAAAGGGCCCAGGGCGCTCAGCAGTTCTTC. It encodes CASSQRAQGAQQFF.

This clonotype showed up many times. V usage is TRBV20-1 and J usage is TRBJ1-3; a weak D match, TRBD1 (6 bases). With 6 bases removed from V and 0 bases from J, the gap between germline ends came to 9 bases. Looked up from germline, CDR1 is DFQATT and CDR2 is SNEGSKA (reference sequence). The length of the CDR3 is 13 residues. The chain's CDR3 is CSARDISGNTIYF. Written as DNA, the CDR3 is TGCAGTGCCAGGGACATCTCTGGAAACACCATATATTTT.

In its sample, this clonotype was seen a few times. V is TRBV18 and J is TRBJ2-2; 7 bases map to TRBD2. CDR3 size: 17 residues. The germline gives CDR1 KGHSH, CDR2 LQKENI. Germline trimming cut 3 bases from V and 1 base from J; bases unmatched to any gene: 8. The CDR3: CASSPLGGMKNTGELFF. For the CDR3, the DNA is TGTGCCAGCTCACCGCTCGGGGGGATGAAGAACACCGGGGAGCTGTTTTTT.

This clonotype turned up a few times. The chain is built from TRBV20-1 and TRBJ2-3; 10 positions agree with TRBD2. Germline loops: CDR1 DFQATT, CDR2 SNEGSKA (reference sequence). The CDR3 spans 16 residues. The V gene end was trimmed by 5 bases and the J gene end by 2 bases; junction bases not matched to a gene: 10. The CDR3 coding sequence is TGCAGTGCTCTAGTAGCGGGAGGAATATACACAGATACGCAGTATTTT. It translates to CSALVAGGIYTDTQYF.

This clonotype occurred a few times. The rearrangement links TRBV20-1 to TRBJ2-7; TRBD1 matches at 12 bases. V gave up 0 bases and J gave up 3 bases; unmatched junction bases: 6. The CDR3 is made up of 16 amino acids. Per germline, CDR1 DFQATT and CDR2 SNEGSKA (reference sequence). The CDR3 reads CSARDWGTGGLYEQYF. In nucleotides, the CDR3 is TGCAGTGCTAGAGATTGGGGGACAGGGGGCCTCTACGAGCAGTACTTC.

This clonotype was seen more than once but under ten times. This chain uses TRBV6-4 with TRBJ2-1; a weak D match, TRBD1 (6 bases). Per germline, CDR1 MRHNA and CDR2 SNTAGT. Trimming pared 6 bases from V and 8 bases from J, leaving 8 bases between. The CDR3 has 11 amino acids. CDR3 in amino acids: CASRQGYEQFF. The CDR3, as DNA: TGTGCCAGCAGACAGGGTTATGAGCAGTTCTTC.

A few counts support this clonotype. The rearrangement links TRBV20-1 to TRBJ2-7, with 8 positions matching TRBD2. The CDR3 covers 14 residues. The V segment lost 4 bases and the J segment 2 bases; nucleotides outside the gene matches: 7. Germline V gives CDR1 DFQATT, CDR2 SNEGSKA (reference sequence). CDR3 region: CSANEREIAYEQYF. In nucleotides, the CDR3 is TGCAGTGCTAATGAGCGGGAGATCGCCTACGAGCAGTACTTC.

Here the CDR3 reads CASSFIQGIKSSYNEQFF. CDR3 nucleotides: TGTGCCAGCAGCTTCATACAGGGTATTAAAAGCTCCTACAATGAGCAGTTCTTC. The chain uses TRBV7-6 and TRBJ2-1; D possibly corresponds to TRBD1 (6 bases). The V and J ends lost 3 bases and 0 bases respectively, with 18 bases between them. CDR1 is SGHVS and CDR2 is FNYEAQ in the germline V gene. This CDR3 region has 18 residues.

The table lists this clonotype with a few counts. The V call is TRBV7-9, the J call TRBJ2-2; the match to TRBD1 covers 11 bases. The CDR3 has 14 residues. The V segment lost 10 bases and the J segment 4 bases; nucleotides outside the gene matches: 5. From germline, CDR1 is SEHNR and CDR2 FQNEAQ (reference sequence). Written as DNA, the CDR3 is TGTGCCACCGGACAGGGGGCGACCACCGGGGAGCTGTTTTTT. This codes for CATGQGATTGELFF. The full variable domain, with the rest looked up from reference TRBV7-9 and TRBJ2-2, is DTGVSQNPRHKITKRGQNVTFRCDPISEHNRLYWYRQTLGQGPEFLTYFQNEAQLEKSRLLSDRFSAERPKGSFSTLEIQRTEQGDSAMYLCATGQGATTGELFFGEGSRLTVL.

This clonotype has only a few counts. J is TRBJ2-1 and V is TRBV24-1; 10 nucleotides line up with TRBD2. The CDR3 runs to 15 residues. Looked up from germline, CDR1 is KGHDR and CDR2 is SFDVKD. J was trimmed by 9 bases and V by 3 bases; bases with no gene match: 7. CDR3 DNA: TGTGCCACCAGTGATCCCGAGCGGACTAGCGGTGAGCAGTTCTTC. Encoded protein: CATSDPERTSGEQFF.